The 18 T cell receptor beta chains below were found in one sample sequenced in a study of shared clonotypes between healthy human individuals. Only in-frame clones appear in the TCRdb table, and some are missing; sequencing was by immunoSEQ multiplex PCR. Of some 2.3 million clones in the sample, 80% to 95% are singletons; the top ten hold about 0.39%. Sequenced input: naive CD4+ T cells from PBMCs. Subset described: CD45RA+ positively selected. These receptors were taken from a man aged 18 to 30 in good health. Some clones in this sample may be carry-over from other donors' samples.

This chain links TRBV28 with TRBJ1-1, with a possible D match to TRBD1 (6 bases). There are 14 residues in the CDR3. CDR1 and CDR2 from the germline V gene are MDHEN and SYDVKM. V was pared by 5 bases and J by 5 bases, with 15 bases between. In DNA, the CDR3 is TGTGCCAGCAGTCCACACAGGGATGGGACTGAAGCTTTCTTT. It yields the protein CASSPHRDGTEAFF. Combining the CDR3 with reference TRBV28 and TRBJ1-1 gives the whole variable domain DVKVTQSSRYLVKRTGEKVFLECVQDMDHENMFWYRQDPGLGLRLIYFSYDVKMKEKGDIPEGYSVSREKKERFSLILESASTNQTSMYLCASSPHRDGTEAFFGQGTRLTVV.

This chain joins TRBV6-5 and TRBJ2-7; tentatively, D is TRBD1 (5 bases). This CDR3 is built from 12 residues. V gave up 8 bases and J gave up 0 bases, with 8 bases separating them. Per germline, CDR1 MNHEY and CDR2 SVGAGI. CDR3 loop: CASQGYSYEQYF. DNA of the CDR3: TGTGCCAGCCAGGGCTACTCCTACGAGCAGTACTTC.

The CDR3, as DNA: TGTGCCAGCAGTTCGGCTAGCGGGGGGACCTACGAGCAGTACTTC. Its translation is CASSSASGGTYEQYF. The chain has TRBV27 and TRBJ2-7; TRBD2 agrees at 11 bases. The ends lost 4 bases at V and 2 bases at J; junction bases unmatched: 4. The CDR3 extends over 15 amino acids. Germline assignment: CDR1 MNHEY and CDR2 SMNVEV (reference sequence).

This clone was counted once. The CDR3 here is CASSKQENYGYTF. CDR3 nucleotides: TGTGCCAGTAGTAAACAGGAGAACTATGGCTACACCTTC. This chain connects TRBV19 to TRBJ1-2; TRBD1 is a possible D gene (5 bases). The ends were cut back, 4 bases at V and 2 bases at J, with 8 bases in the middle. Germline CDR1 is LNHDA and CDR2 is SQIVND (reference sequence). This CDR3 region has 13 residues.

The rearrangement uses TRBV6-5 and TRBJ2-5; tentative D call: TRBD2 (6 bases). The J call could be wrong; TRBJ2-7 is a better fit for the DNA end. Germline V CDR1 and CDR2: MNHEY, SVGAGI. The CDR3 totals 16 residues. CDR3 in amino acids: CASSYFGGVGSYEQYF. Here the CDR3 DNA reads TGTGCCAGCAGTTACTTCGGGGGAGTCGGCTCCTACGAGCAGTACTTC.

This sequence joins TRBV2 and TRBJ2-7, with D maybe TRBD1 (5 bases). The CDR3 sequence is 13 residues long. CDR1 SNHLY and CDR2 FYNNEI come from the germline V gene. V lost 7 bases, J lost 0 bases, and 10 bases lay in between. The CDR3 coding sequence is TGTGCCAGCAACCACGACAGCTCCTACGAGCAGTACTTC. This translates into CASNHDSSYEQYF.

The CDR3 spells CASSQKGSWAGGVNTEAFF. CDR3 coding DNA: TGCGCCAGCAGTCAAAAAGGTTCTTGGGCAGGGGGTGTGAACACTGAAGCTTTCTTT. The chain employs TRBV4-1 and TRBJ1-1; 7 bases are a match to TRBD1. The junction had 19 bases not matched to a gene; V was cut back by 6 bases and J by 0 bases. CDR1 MGHRA and CDR2 YSYEKL come from the germline V gene. This CDR3 has 19 amino acids.

J is TRBJ2-2 and V is TRBV4-1; D ambiguous. The ends were cut back, 1 base at V and 7 bases at J, with 13 bases in the middle. The CDR3 runs to 15 residues. The germline V gene has CDR1 MGHRA and CDR2 YSYEKL. The CDR3 DNA is TGCGCCAGCAGCCAAGCTGGGCTCTCGGTCGGGGAGCTGTTTTTT. Its protein product is CASSQAGLSVGELFF.

V gene TRBV27 combines with J gene TRBJ1-1, with no clear D. The CDR3 spans 16 residues. The germline CDR1 and CDR2 sequences are MNHEY and SMNVEV (reference sequence). Trimming shortened V by 0 bases and J by 0 bases, and 11 bases separated the two germline ends. The CDR3 nucleotides are TGTGCCAGCAGTTTATCGTGGGTTCAGATGAACACTGAAGCTTTCTTT. Translating gives CASSLSWVQMNTEAFF.

The chain combines TRBV7-8 with TRBJ2-5; TRBD1 agrees at 8 bases. Trimming removed 0 bases from V and 5 bases from J; junction bases left unmatched: 8. The germline V gene encodes CDR1 SGHVS and CDR2 FQNEAQ. This CDR3 region has 16 residues. The CDR3 nucleotides read TGTGCCAGCAGCTTAGCTCCCAGGGGGCGGATTGAGACCCAGTACTTC. This gives the protein CASSLAPRGRIETQYF.

CDR3: CASGSWTGGDYGYTF. For the CDR3, the DNA is TGTGCTAGTGGTTCCTGGACAGGGGGTGACTATGGCTACACCTTC. J is TRBJ1-2 and V is TRBV12-5; TRBD1 aligns across 10 bases. CDR1 is LGHNT, CDR2 FRNRAP, per germline. Losses at the gene ends were 4 bases for V and 3 bases for J; bases not matched to a gene: 5. This CDR3 contains 15 residues.

To note about this clone: In the same sample, other DNA sequences code for this CDR3. This chain uses TRBV9 with TRBJ1-1; D uncertain. The CDR3 spans 14 residues. Between the trimmed V and J ends, which lost 0 bases and 0 bases, there was a span of 6 bases. Germline loops: CDR1 SGDLS, CDR2 YYNGEE. The CDR3 spells CASSVGHMNTEAFF. CDR3 sequence (DNA): TGTGCCAGCAGCGTAGGACACATGAACACTGAAGCTTTCTTT. Looking up the rest from reference TRBV9 and TRBJ1-1 gives the full variable domain: DSGVTQTPKHLITATGQRVTLRCSPRSGDLSVYWYQQSLDQGLQFLIQYYNGEERAKGNILERFSAQQFPDLHSELNLSSLELGDSALYFCASSVGHMNTEAFFGQGTRLTVV.

Note on this clone: Other nucleotide sequences in the sample specify the same CDR3. The gene calls are TRBV6-1 and TRBJ2-5, with D unresolved. The V end was cut by 3 bases, the J end by 1 base, with 0 bases between. The CDR3 has 11 amino acids. Germline V gives CDR1 MNHNS, CDR2 SASEGT. This CDR3 reads CASSDQETQYF. The CDR3 region has the DNA TGTGCCAGCAGTGACCAAGAGACCCAGTACTTC.

The chain joins TRBV6-1 to TRBJ2-2; D call uncertain. The CDR3 runs 13 residues. The germline CDR1 and CDR2 sequences are MNHNS and SASEGT. Trimming took 3 bases from V and 7 from J, leaving 9 bases between them. CDR3 DNA sequence: TGTGCCAGCAGTGATGCTGGTTACGGGGAGCTGTTTTTT. Translating gives CASSDAGYGELFF.

V and J are TRBV18 and TRBJ1-2; no clear D. The V end was cut by 3 bases, the J end by 1 base, with 15 bases between. Germline loops: CDR1 KGHSH, CDR2 LQKENI. CDR3 length: 16 amino acids. This CDR3 reads CASSPSARRGNYGYTF. CDR3 DNA: TGTGCCAGCTCACCTTCAGCCCGACGTGGTAACTATGGCTACACCTTC.

The rearrangement uses TRBV20-1 and TRBJ2-1; D is unclear. The CDR3 is made up of 10 amino acids. The germline V gene has CDR1 DFQATT and CDR2 SNEGSKA (reference sequence). V was cut by 5 bases and J by 7 bases, with 6 bases left in between. The CDR3 reads CSAPQNEQFF. The CDR3 region has the DNA TGCAGTGCTCCCCAAAATGAGCAGTTCTTC.

CDR3 nucleotide sequence: TGTGCCAGCAGCTTCGCGGGACTCTCCTACGAGCAGTACTTC. Translated, it gives CASSFAGLSYEQYF. This chain uses TRBV5-6 with TRBJ2-7; perhaps TRBD2 as D (6 bases). V lost 2 bases, J lost 0 bases, and 9 bases lay in between. CDR3 length: 14 amino acids. Germline V lookup: CDR1 SGHDT, CDR2 YYEEEE.

This clone was seen once. The rearrangement joins TRBV5-1 to TRBJ2-1; 11 positions match TRBD2. The CDR3 sequence is 15 residues long. Trimming at V came to 6 bases and at J to 7 bases, leaving 9 bases not matched to a gene. CDR1 SGHRS and CDR2 YFSETQ come from the germline V gene. The CDR3: CASIWLAGGVNEQFF. CDR3 nucleotides: TGCGCCAGCATATGGCTAGCGGGAGGAGTAAATGAGCAGTTCTTC.